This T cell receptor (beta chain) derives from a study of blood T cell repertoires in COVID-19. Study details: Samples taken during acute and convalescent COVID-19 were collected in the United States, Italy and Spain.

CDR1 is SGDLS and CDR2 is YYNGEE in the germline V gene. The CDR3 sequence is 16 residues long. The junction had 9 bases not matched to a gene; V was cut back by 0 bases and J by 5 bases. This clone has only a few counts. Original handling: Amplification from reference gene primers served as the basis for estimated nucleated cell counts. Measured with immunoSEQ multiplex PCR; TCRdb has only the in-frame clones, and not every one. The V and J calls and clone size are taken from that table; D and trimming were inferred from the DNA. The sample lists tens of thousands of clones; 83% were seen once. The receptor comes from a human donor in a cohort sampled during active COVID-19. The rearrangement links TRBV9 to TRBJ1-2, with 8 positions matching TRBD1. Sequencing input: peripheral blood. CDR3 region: CASSVVGTGSLYGYTF. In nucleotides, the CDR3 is TGTGCCAGCAGCGTAGTTGGGACAGGTAGTTTATATGGCTACACCTTC.